One and the same sample provided the 2 T cell receptor beta chains below, sequenced in a study of blood T cell repertoires in COVID-19. Sequencing was performed with immunoSEQ multiplex PCR; in TCRdb, only in-frame clones are kept and a portion is missing. Of over 110,000 clones in the sample, approximately 88% were seen once. The specimen sequenced was peripheral blood. The receptors come from a human donor in a cohort sampled during active COVID-19.

The chain links TRBV11-2 to TRBJ2-1; 9 bases map to TRBD1. From germline, CDR1 is SGHAT and CDR2 FQNNGV. This CDR3 has 19 amino acids. V lost 0 bases to trimming and J lost 4 bases; unmatched junction nucleotides: 13. This CDR3 is CASSLDWDRVDGTYNEQFF. The CDR3 coding sequence is TGTGCCAGCAGCTTAGATTGGGACAGGGTTGATGGGACTTACAATGAGCAGTTCTTC.

The V and J genes are TRBV6-4 and TRBJ2-1, with D tentatively TRBD2 (5 bases). In germline, CDR1 is MRHNA, CDR2 SNTAGT. V shed 8 bases and J shed 7 bases, with 15 bases lying between them. The CDR3 has 13 residues. CDR3 loop: CASAFYEGNEQFF. CDR3 nucleotides: TGTGCCAGCGCCTTTTATGAGGGTAATGAGCAGTTCTTC.